The T cell receptor beta chain under discussion was sequenced for a study of vaccination and CD4 T cells after COVID-19. Study-wide background: Participants received two doses of either BNT162b2 or mRNA-1273 vaccine.

A word on this clonotype: As yet, its antigen is unknown.

Treatment in this sample: roughly 10-day PBMC culture with coronavirus spike peptide pools or control peptides (ViraFEST assay). Germline-derived CDR1 and CDR2 are MNHNS and SASEGT. V lost 6 bases and J 1 base, leaving 17 bases between the germline ends. The CDR3 loop spans 16 amino acids. Researchers used the Oncomine TCR Beta short-read assay to sequence DNA from cultured CD4+ T cells. TCRdb recomputed calls from the PCR reads with MiXCR, one row per CDR3 protein. Of around 20,000 distinct CDR3 sequences in the sample, 50% to 65% are singletons; the top ten hold around 5.4%. The sequence came from a human donor who had recovered from COVID-19. The chain is built from TRBV6-1 and TRBJ2-3; perhaps D is TRBD1 or TRBD2 (5 bases each). The sample taken for sequencing was CD4+ T cells from blood, cultured in vitro. Written as DNA, the CDR3 is TGTGCCAGCAGCCGCGAGGCCCAGGGACGCACAGATACGCAGTATTTT. As protein: CASSREAQGRTDTQYF.